The 32 T cell receptor beta chains reported below all come from one sample, sequenced in a study of post-analysis software for immune sequencing data. Overall study results and limits: Included in a set of five TRBV segments more frequent in patients than controls were TRBV5-6, TRBV5-1 and TRBV20-1.

Sequencing libraries made from TCR beta cDNA carried unique molecular identifiers. One entry per CDR3 protein results from TCRdb running MiXCR on the PCR reads. This table has approximately 690,000 distinct CDR3 sequences, around 64% appearing once. Their cognate antigens are unknown. Sequencing used blood. Receptors were obtained from a girl aged 2-10 years with multiple sclerosis.

As for this clonotype: At one of its ends the junction is not consistent with the germline gene, which may arise from a read error. The chain carries TRBV5-1 and TRBJ2-1; 9 bases match TRBD1. CDR1 and CDR2 (germline): SGHRS, YFSETQ. The CDR3 is 15 amino acids. CDR3 in amino acids: CAGSPIGTGLDEQFF. Here the CDR3 DNA reads TGCGCCGGCAGCCCCATCGGGACAGGGTTGGATGAGCAGTTCTTC.

This clonotype was counted only a few times. In DNA, the CDR3 is TGCAGCGGTTCCTCCGGGACAGGAATCGATACGCAGTATTTT. This translates into CSGSSGTGIDTQYF. V usage is TRBV29-1 and J usage is TRBJ2-3; 8 bases line up with TRBD1. V shed 7 bases, J shed 6 bases, and the junction held 12 bases outside the gene matches. The CDR3 is made up of 14 amino acids. Germline CDR1 reads SQVTM; CDR2 reads ANQGSEA.

The V gene is TRBV7-6, the J gene TRBJ2-5; 10 bases fit TRBD1. With 3 bases clipped from V and 5 bases from J, the junction kept 6 bases outside the gene matches. Germline V lookup: CDR1 SGHVS, CDR2 FNYEAQ. The CDR3 is made up of 15 amino acids. CDR3 nucleotide sequence: TGTGCCAGCAGCTTCCGGGACAGGGGTTGGGAGACCCAGTACTTC. This translates into CASSFRDRGWETQYF.

V and J are TRBV12-3 or TRBV12-4 and TRBJ1-5; 7 nucleotides align to TRBD1. The CDR3 length is 15 residues. J lost 6 bases, V lost 5 bases, and 10 bases had no gene match. The CDR3 nucleotides are TGTGCCAGCAGTGTGGAGGGGGCTCTGTCTCAGCCCCAGCATTTT. Translated, it gives CASSVEGALSQPQHF.

V gene TRBV10-3 combines with J gene TRBJ2-1, with 14 bases lining up with TRBD2. Germline values: CDR1 ENHRY, CDR2 SYGVKD. The CDR3 length is 14 residues. The V gene end was trimmed by 6 bases and the J gene end by 8 bases; junction bases not matched to a gene: 3. CDR3 nucleotide sequence: TGTGCCATCAGGGGGACTAGCGGGAGTGATGAGCAGTTCTTC. Its protein product is CAIRGTSGSDEQFF.

This chain joins TRBV10-3 and TRBJ2-1, with D maybe TRBD2 (5 bases). V dropped 1 base and J dropped 7 bases, with 8 bases sitting between them. This CDR3 spans 13 amino acids. Germline V gene lookup returns CDR1 ENHRY and CDR2 SYGVKD. The CDR3 nucleotides read TGTGCCATCAGTGAGTTAGAGGGAAATGAGCAGTTCTTC. Its translation is CAISELEGNEQFF.

The chain employs TRBV7-9 and TRBJ1-5, with a weak D call TRBD1 (5 bases). The CDR3 runs to 13 residues. V was cut by 5 bases and J by 7 bases, with 12 bases left in between. Germline V gives CDR1 SEHNR, CDR2 FQNEAQ (reference sequence). The CDR3 nucleotides read TGTGCCAGCAGCCCGGAGGGGAGACAGCCCCAGCATTTT. Encoded protein: CASSPEGRQPQHF.

This chain links TRBV29-1 with TRBJ2-3, with 8 bases lining up with TRBD2. The CDR3 has 16 amino acids. The junction had 7 bases not matched to a gene; V was cut back by 0 bases and J by 2 bases. CDR1 and CDR2 (germline): SQVTM, ANQGSEA. The CDR3 DNA is TGCAGCGTTGAAGACGACGGAGCGGGGGACACAGATACGCAGTATTTT. Translation gives CSVEDDGAGDTDTQYF.

The rearrangement links TRBV20-1 to TRBJ2-5; no clear D gene. Deletions cut 0 bases from V and 5 bases from J, with 13 bases between. Germline CDR1 DFQATT, CDR2 SNEGSKA (reference sequence). The CDR3 spans 14 residues. The CDR3 spells CSARDFFARETQYF. The CDR3 DNA follows: TGCAGTGCTAGAGATTTTTTCGCGCGGGAGACCCAGTACTTC.

The chain carries TRBV7-9 and TRBJ2-1; maybe TRBD2 (5 bases). Trimming shortened V by 3 bases and J by 0 bases, and 9 bases separated the two germline ends. Germline CDR1 SEHNR, CDR2 FQNEAQ (reference sequence). The CDR3 length is 15 residues. CDR3 loop: CASSLRRASYNEQFF. For the CDR3, the DNA is TGTGCCAGCAGCTTGAGGCGGGCCTCCTACAATGAGCAGTTCTTC.

The chain has TRBV25-1 and TRBJ1-1; possibly TRBD1 for D (5 bases). The CDR3 has 13 residues. Germline V gene lookup returns CDR1 MGHDK and CDR2 SYGVNS. Trimming took 0 bases from V and 7 from J, leaving 9 bases between them. This chain's CDR3 is CASSEYSRGEAFF. For the CDR3, the DNA is TGTGCCAGCAGTGAATACTCAAGGGGTGAAGCTTTCTTT.

The CDR3 region has the DNA TGTGCCAGCAGCTATCGGAACCCCCCCTACGAGCAGTACTTC. As protein: CASSYRNPPYEQYF. The V call is TRBV7-8, the J call TRBJ2-7; no reliable D call. V lost 4 bases and J lost 2, with 12 bases in between. The germline V gene has CDR1 SGHVS and CDR2 FQNEAQ. The CDR3 consists of 14 residues.

A few counts support this clonotype. The rearrangement joins TRBV4-2 to TRBJ2-7, with 9 bases matching TRBD2. This CDR3 comprises 16 residues. The V segment lost 1 base and the J segment 3 bases; nucleotides outside the gene matches: 7. The germline gives CDR1 LGHNA, CDR2 YNFKEQ. In DNA, the CDR3 is TGTGCCAGCAGCCAAGGGAGACCAGCGGGAGGCTACGAGCAGTACTTC. Translating gives CASSQGRPAGGYEQYF.

The chain employs TRBV28 and TRBJ2-7; 10 nucleotides agree with TRBD2. Germline loops: CDR1 MDHEN, CDR2 SYDVKM. V lost 5 bases, J lost 4 bases, and 2 bases stayed unmatched. The CDR3 runs 13 residues. The chain's CDR3 is CASSTSGIYEQYF. Written as DNA, the CDR3 is TGTGCCAGCAGTACTAGCGGGATTTACGAGCAGTACTTC.

The chain is built from TRBV27 and TRBJ2-7; D ambiguous. Trimming took 2 bases from V and 2 from J, leaving 19 bases between them. The germline V gene has CDR1 MNHEY and CDR2 SMNVEV (reference sequence). This CDR3 spans 17 amino acids. This CDR3 reads CASSLRSGWLGTYEQYF. CDR3 nucleotide sequence: TGTGCCAGCAGTTTACGATCGGGCTGGCTAGGAACCTACGAGCAGTACTTC.

Concerning this clonotype itself: One end of the junction varies from germline; a read error may be responsible. The rearrangement links TRBV20-1 to TRBJ2-4; the D call may be TRBD1 or TRBD2 (6 bases each). CDR1 DFQATT and CDR2 SNEGSKA come from the germline V gene (reference sequence). This CDR3 is 14 amino acids long. CDR3 sequence (DNA): TGCGGTGCTAGAGACGGGGGCACCAAAAACATTCAGTACTTC. This codes for CGARDGGTKNIQYF.

The rearrangement links TRBV7-2 to TRBJ2-7; D is uncertain. Germline V gives CDR1 SGHTA, CDR2 FQGNSA. Deletions cut 2 bases from V and 3 bases from J, with 8 bases between. CDR3 size: 13 residues. The CDR3 protein is CASSLMGNYEQYF. The CDR3 nucleotides read TGTGCCAGCAGCTTAATGGGGAACTACGAGCAGTACTTC.

V is TRBV29-1 and J is TRBJ2-1; TRBD2 is a possible D gene (5 bases). Deletions cut 7 bases from V and 4 bases from J, with 8 bases between. Looked up from germline, CDR1 is SQVTM and CDR2 is ANQGSEA. The CDR3 is made up of 11 amino acids. CDR3 nucleotide sequence: TGCAGCGGAGGGATATACAATGAGCAGTTCTTC. The encoded protein is CSGGIYNEQFF.

V is TRBV3-1 and J is TRBJ2-1, with 9 bases fitting TRBD2. The CDR3 contains 19 residues. The V segment lost 1 base and the J segment 6 bases; nucleotides outside the gene matches: 16. From germline, CDR1 is LGHDT and CDR2 YNNKEL (reference sequence). The CDR3: CASSQVIPSLAGGINEQFF. CDR3 DNA: TGTGCCAGCAGCCAAGTTATTCCCTCTTTGGCGGGAGGGATCAATGAGCAGTTCTTC.

In this sample, this clonotype turned up once. The chain uses TRBV5-1 and TRBJ1-1; D not resolved. Germline V gene data show CDR1 as SGHRS and CDR2 as YFSETQ. The CDR3 is 18 residues long. V was pared by 1 base and J by 0 bases, with 19 bases between. The CDR3 spells CASSLSGQANLMNTEAFF. The CDR3 DNA reads TGCGCCAGCAGCTTGAGCGGGCAGGCCAATCTCATGAACACTGAAGCTTTCTTT.

J is TRBJ2-1 and V is TRBV6-5, with 11 bases identical to TRBD2. V shed 6 bases and J 7 bases; nucleotides not matched to a gene: 8. CDR3 length: 15 residues. Germline loops: CDR1 MNHEY, CDR2 SVGAGI. CDR3 bases: TGTGCCAGCAGGCCCGGGACTAGCGGCATTAATGAGCAGTTCTTC. It is translated as CASRPGTSGINEQFF.

The chain couples TRBV12-3 or TRBV12-4 to TRBJ2-3, with D maybe TRBD2 (6 bases). The CDR3 has 13 residues. Between the trimmed V and J ends, which lost 4 bases and 4 bases, there was a span of 9 bases. CDR3 sequence (DNA): TGTGCCAGCAGTTGGGACTCGCCAGATACGCAGTATTTT. Protein sequence: CASSWDSPDTQYF.

The rearrangement joins TRBV20-1 to TRBJ2-1, with D maybe TRBD2 (7 bases). The CDR3 loop spans 13 amino acids. The V gene's germline CDR1 is DFQATT and CDR2 SNEGSKA (reference sequence). With 1 base removed from V and 9 bases from J, the gap between germline ends came to 13 bases. The CDR3 nucleotides read TGCAGTGCTAGAGGAAGGGCGGGGGCTGAGCAGTTCTTC. The encoded protein is CSARGRAGAEQFF.

The chain is built from TRBV3-1 and TRBJ2-7; no reliable D call. Germline V gives CDR1 LGHDT, CDR2 YNNKEL (reference sequence). This CDR3 is built from 15 residues. V gave up 5 bases and J gave up 2 bases, with 16 bases separating them. The DNA of the CDR3 is TGTGCCAGCAGCTCGTGGACGGCCGGTCCCTACGAGCAGTACTTC. It specifies CASSSWTAGPYEQYF.

The V call is TRBV29-1, the J call TRBJ1-1; 7 bases align to TRBD1. This CDR3 has 13 amino acids. Germline CDR1 is SQVTM and CDR2 is ANQGSEA. V dropped 5 bases and J dropped 4; count of bases not matched to a gene: 7. The CDR3 loop reads CSVRRGPGTEAFF. Written as DNA, the CDR3 is TGCAGCGTTCGAAGGGGGCCGGGCACTGAAGCTTTCTTT.

This clonotype was detected a few times. This rearrangement joins TRBV7-2 to TRBJ1-6; D is perhaps TRBD1 (6 bases). There are 15 residues in the CDR3. V shed 1 base and J shed 7 bases, with 11 bases lying between them. The germline V gene encodes CDR1 SGHTA and CDR2 FQGNSA. In nucleotides, the CDR3 is TGTGCCAGCAGCTTAGGTCAGGGGATGAATTCACCCCTCCACTTT. Translated: CASSLGQGMNSPLHF.

The chain employs TRBV7-8 and TRBJ2-5, with 11 bases fitting TRBD2. The V segment lost 2 bases and the J segment 10 bases; nucleotides outside the gene matches: 12. Germline V lookup: CDR1 SGHVS, CDR2 FQNEAQ. This CDR3 comprises 16 residues. This CDR3 reads CASSLYGTSGRRDQYF. The CDR3 nucleotides are TGTGCCAGCAGCTTATACGGGACTAGCGGTCGTAGGGACCAGTACTTC.

This clonotype was seen a single time. The chain uses TRBV5-1 and TRBJ2-1, with D tentatively TRBD1 (6 bases). The CDR3 contains 14 residues. The germline CDR1 and CDR2 sequences are SGHRS and YFSETQ. The V end was cut by 4 bases, the J end by 3 bases, with 11 bases between. In DNA form, the CDR3 reads TGCGCCAGCAGCCCGGGACACCACTACAATGAGCAGTTCTTC. Protein sequence: CASSPGHHYNEQFF.

The CDR3 DNA follows: TGTGCCAGCAGCCGGACTAGCGTGCACGAGCAGTACTTC. It encodes CASSRTSVHEQYF. V usage is TRBV3-1 and J usage is TRBJ2-5, with 9 bases matching TRBD2. The J call is doubtful: the DNA matches TRBJ2-7 better. The CDR3 runs 13 residues. The germline V gene encodes CDR1 LGHDT and CDR2 YNNKEL (reference sequence).

This rearrangement joins TRBV5-6 to TRBJ1-2; possibly TRBD1 for D (6 bases). V was trimmed by 0 bases and J by 5 bases, leaving 8 bases between them. The CDR3 covers 13 residues. Germline values: CDR1 SGHDT, CDR2 YYEEEE. The CDR3 protein is CASSLVTGYGYTF. The DNA for the CDR3 is TGTGCCAGCAGCTTGGTCACAGGGTATGGCTACACCTTC.

This clonotype was seen a handful of times. As DNA, the CDR3 is TGTGCCAGCAGCCCAGGGACAGGGGGTTTCTATGGCTACACCTTC. Encoded protein: CASSPGTGGFYGYTF. This sequence joins TRBV7-2 and TRBJ1-2; 11 bases match TRBD1. The germline gives CDR1 SGHTA, CDR2 FQGNSA. The V gene end was trimmed by 5 bases and the J gene end by 4 bases; junction bases not matched to a gene: 6. The CDR3 has 15 residues. The variable domain in full, with the rest retrieved from reference TRBV7-2 and TRBJ1-2, is GAGVSQSPSNKVTEKGKDVELRCDPISGHTALYWYRQSLGQGLEFLIYFQGNSAPDKSGLPSDRFSAERTGGSVSTLTIQRTQQEDSAVYLCASSPGTGGFYGYTFGSGTRLTVV.

This chain uses TRBV11-2 with TRBJ2-1; D possibly uses TRBD1 or TRBD2 (5 bases each). Trimming took off 5 bases at V and 9 bases at J, with 17 bases between the two ends. Germline-derived CDR1 and CDR2 are SGHAT and FQNNGV. CDR3 length equals 14 residues. CDR3 residues: CASSDPAAGGEQFF. As DNA, the CDR3 is TGTGCCAGCAGCGACCCGGCAGCTGGGGGTGAGCAGTTCTTC.